The 20 T cell receptor beta chains below come from one sample, sequenced in a study of T cell clusters in autoimmune cytopenias. Each sample's input was 250 to 300 ng genomic DNA, 40,000 or so genome equivalents. TRB was amplified by touch-down multiplex PCR, primer pools A and B combined. TCRdb reprocessed the multiplex PCR reads and reports one entry per CDR3 protein, with no DNA. The sample totals about 6,000 distinct CDR3 sequences; its top ten clones hold around 19%. The specimen was peripheral blood. All receptors come from a human donor with an autoimmune cytopenia or autoimmune hepatitis (not recorded which).

This clonotype ranks as medium-sized in terms of frequency. The CDR3 is CASSLERGDRSTDTQYF. The rearrangement joins TRBV19 to TRBJ2-3; TCRdb proposes TRBD1, but this gene call is untestable without DNA. Looked up from germline, CDR1 is LNHDA and CDR2 is SQIVND (reference sequence). This CDR3 region has 17 residues.

This clonotype counts as medium-sized by frequency. V usage is TRBV10-3 and J usage is TRBJ2-1. The germline V gene encodes CDR1 ENHRY and CDR2 SYGVKD. The CDR3 sequence is 13 residues long. CDR3 in amino acids: CATEPNDAYEQFF.

This chain joins TRBV6-4 and TRBJ2-1; with no DNA, the TCRdb D assignment of TRBD1 cannot be verified. The germline V gene has CDR1 MRHNA and CDR2 SNTAGT. This CDR3 spans 16 amino acids. The CDR3 reads CASSDSGGGSPDEQFF.

The gene calls are TRBV12-3 or TRBV12-4 and TRBJ1-5. The CDR3 is 16 amino acids. The CDR3 is CASSFRRRYSNQPQHF.

The chain recombines TRBV6-5 with TRBJ1-2. The CDR3 is 13 amino acids. Germline V lookup: CDR1 MNHEY, CDR2 SVGAGI. CDR3 in amino acids: CASRFRRNYGYTF.

According to its frequency, this clonotype is medium-sized. The chain uses TRBV6-5 and TRBJ1-4; TCRdb's D call, TRBD1, is unchecked because there is no DNA. The CDR3 is 15 amino acids. Germline V gene sequence: CDR1 MNHEY, CDR2 SVGAGI. CDR3 region: CASSPAGRTNEKLFF.

This clonotype is labeled medium-sized based on frequency. The chain joins TRBV12-3 or TRBV12-4 to TRBJ2-2; TCRdb proposes TRBD1, but this gene call is untestable without DNA. CDR3 length: 16 amino acids. CDR3 in amino acids: CASRPGRDRNTGELFF.

This sequence joins TRBV12-3 or TRBV12-4 and TRBJ2-1. The CDR3 contains 11 residues. CDR3 amino acids: CASSLSVEQFF.

Considering frequency, this clonotype is medium-sized. J is TRBJ1-5 and V is TRBV6-6; TCRdb's assignment of TRBD1 cannot be checked, as there is no DNA. The CDR3 extends over 16 amino acids. The germline V gene has CDR1 MNHNY and CDR2 SVGAGI (reference sequence). CDR3 loop: CASSYVFGQGGQPQHF.

In terms of frequency, this clonotype is medium-sized. The chain combines TRBV13 with TRBJ2-3; TCRdb indicates TRBD2, and absent DNA this call remains unverified. The CDR3 loop spans 16 amino acids. Germline V gene sequence: CDR1 PRHDT, CDR2 FYEKMQ (reference sequence). CDR3 residues: CASSVPLAGGPDTQYF.

The V and J genes are TRBV11-3 and TRBJ1-3; TCRdb outputs TRBD1, but without DNA this stays unchecked. The CDR3 spans 18 residues. CDR1 SGHNT and CDR2 YENEEA come from the germline V gene. The CDR3 region is CASSSDRGAPSSGNTIYF.

Judged by frequency, this clonotype is medium-sized. This rearrangement joins TRBV24-1 to TRBJ2-2. Germline CDR1 reads KGHDR; CDR2 reads SFDVKD. CDR3 length: 13 residues. The chain's CDR3 is CATSDLVAGELFF.

The chain is built from TRBV6-1 and TRBJ1-2; with no DNA, the TCRdb D assignment of TRBD1 cannot be verified. This CDR3 is 16 amino acids long. Germline V gene sequence: CDR1 MNHNS, CDR2 SASEGT. The CDR3 protein is CATSDGRGQLAGGYAF.

This clonotype is medium-sized by frequency. The gene calls are TRBV6-6 and TRBJ1-5. The germline V gene has CDR1 MNHNY and CDR2 SVGAGI (reference sequence). This CDR3 is built from 15 residues. The chain's CDR3 is CASSYSMGSNQPQHF.

V and J are TRBV20-1 and TRBJ2-1; TCRdb returns TRBD2, unconfirmable since there is no DNA. The CDR3 runs 16 residues. Germline V gene sequence: CDR1 DFQATT, CDR2 SNEGSKA (reference sequence). The CDR3 sequence: CSARDLRSSGANEQFF.

The chain carries TRBV29-1 and TRBJ2-1; TCRdb outputs TRBD2, but without DNA this stays unchecked. Germline CDR1 reads SQVTM; CDR2 reads ANQGSEA. This CDR3 comprises 15 residues. The CDR3 protein is CSAGERWGHSNEQFF.

The rearrangement links TRBV18 to TRBJ1-2. The CDR3 totals 14 residues. Germline V gene sequence: CDR1 KGHSH, CDR2 LQKENI. The CDR3 is CASSPPLGGYGYTF.

Judged by frequency, this clonotype is medium-sized. V gene TRBV27 combines with J gene TRBJ2-3; checking the TCRdb D call of TRBD2 is not possible without DNA. The CDR3 has 14 amino acids. CDR1 and CDR2 (germline): MNHEY, SMNVEV (reference sequence). CDR3 loop: CASTGRRSTDTQYF.

Measured by frequency, this clonotype is medium-sized (0.01 to 0.1%). This sequence joins TRBV19 and TRBJ2-1; TCRdb indicates TRBD1, and absent DNA this call remains unverified. Germline V CDR1 and CDR2: LNHDA, SQIVND (reference sequence). This CDR3 has 17 residues. This chain's CDR3 is CASSIDLSGLSYNEQFF.

This clonotype registers medium-sized by frequency. The gene calls are TRBV20-1 and TRBJ2-2; TCRdb outputs TRBD2, but without DNA this stays unchecked. This CDR3 contains 16 residues. Germline V gene lookup returns CDR1 DFQATT and CDR2 SNEGSKA (reference sequence). The CDR3 protein is CSAREDLAGFTGELFF.